This T cell receptor beta chain was identified in a study of T cell responses to AZD1222 COVID-19 vaccine. J lost 9 bases, V lost 2 bases, and 4 bases had no gene match. The V gene's germline CDR1 is SGHRS and CDR2 YFSETQ. This CDR3 has 13 residues. Profiled with immunoSEQ multiplex PCR; TCRdb holds only in-frame clones, not every one. Of about 150,000 clones listed, over 90% were seen once; the top ten hold 4.5% to 5.5%. Findings and limits, study-wide: Clonal diversity was possibly underestimated; the donors were predominantly white British and more often female. The CD4 TCRs associated with vaccination extended across spike and predominated at 160-218 and 743-854. Reports say nearly half of spike-specific TCRs go after unmutated variant regions.

On this clone: What it binds is unknown.

This TCR derives from an adult in good health. The chain is built from TRBV5-1 and TRBJ1-1; 10 bases are a match to TRBD1. This sample comprised peripheral blood, obtained on day 0 of AZD1222 vaccination. Written as DNA, the CDR3 is TGCGCCAGCAGCTTCGACGACAGGGGGCAAGCTTTCTTT. The encoded protein is CASSFDDRGQAFF.